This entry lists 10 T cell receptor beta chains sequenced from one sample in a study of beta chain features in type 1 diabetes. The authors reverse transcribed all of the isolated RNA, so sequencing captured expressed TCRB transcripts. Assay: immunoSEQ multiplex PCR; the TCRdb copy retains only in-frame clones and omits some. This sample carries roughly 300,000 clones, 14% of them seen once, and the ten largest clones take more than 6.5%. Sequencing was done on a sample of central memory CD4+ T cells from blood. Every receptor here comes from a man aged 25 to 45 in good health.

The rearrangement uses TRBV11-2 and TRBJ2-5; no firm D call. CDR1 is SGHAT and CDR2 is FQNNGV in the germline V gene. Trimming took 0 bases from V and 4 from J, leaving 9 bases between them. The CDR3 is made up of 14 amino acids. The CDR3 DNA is TGTGCCAGCAGCTTAGAGGGCACGGGAGAGACCCAGTACTTC. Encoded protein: CASSLEGTGETQYF.

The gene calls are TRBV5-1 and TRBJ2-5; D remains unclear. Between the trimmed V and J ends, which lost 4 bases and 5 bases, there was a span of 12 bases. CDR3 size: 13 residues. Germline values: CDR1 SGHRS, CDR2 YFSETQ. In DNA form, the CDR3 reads TGCGCCAGCAGCGGGCACCTTGGGGAGACCCAGTACTTC. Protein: CASSGHLGETQYF.

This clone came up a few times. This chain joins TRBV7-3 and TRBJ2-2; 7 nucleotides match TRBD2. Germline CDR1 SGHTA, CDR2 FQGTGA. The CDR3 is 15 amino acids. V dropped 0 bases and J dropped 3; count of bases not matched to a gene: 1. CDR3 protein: CASSLTSGHTGELFF. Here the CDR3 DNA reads TGTGCCAGCAGCTTAACTAGCGGGCACACCGGGGAGCTGTTTTTT.

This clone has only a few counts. This CDR3 reads CASSPFTGTSGPTDTQYF. CDR3 DNA sequence: TGTGCCAGCAGCCCATTCACCGGGACTAGCGGGCCGACAGATACGCAGTATTTT. The rearrangement links TRBV7-2 to TRBJ2-3, with 12 bases that match TRBD2. Trimming cost V 5 bases and J 3 bases; bases outside gene matches: 12. Germline V gene sequence: CDR1 SGHTA, CDR2 FQGNSA. CDR3 length equals 18 residues. The full variable domain, rest sourced from reference TRBV7-2 and TRBJ2-3, is GAGVSQSPSNKVTEKGKDVELRCDPISGHTALYWYRQSLGQGLEFLIYFQGNSAPDKSGLPSDRFSAERTGGSVSTLTIQRTQQEDSAVYLCASSPFTGTSGPTDTQYFGPGTRLTVL.

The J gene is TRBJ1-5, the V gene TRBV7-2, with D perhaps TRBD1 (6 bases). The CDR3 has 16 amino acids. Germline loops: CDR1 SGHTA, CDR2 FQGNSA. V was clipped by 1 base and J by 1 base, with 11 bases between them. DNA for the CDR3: TGTGCCAGCAGCTTAGTTCAGGGGAGGAGCAATCAGCCCCAGCATTTT. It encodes CASSLVQGRSNQPQHF.

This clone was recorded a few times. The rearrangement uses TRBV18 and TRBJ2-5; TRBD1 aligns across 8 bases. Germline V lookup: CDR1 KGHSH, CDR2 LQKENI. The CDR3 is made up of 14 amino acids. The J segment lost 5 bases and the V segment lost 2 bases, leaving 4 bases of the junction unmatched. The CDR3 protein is CASSPGQGVETQYF. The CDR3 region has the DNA TGTGCCAGCTCACCAGGACAGGGCGTCGAGACCCAGTACTTC.

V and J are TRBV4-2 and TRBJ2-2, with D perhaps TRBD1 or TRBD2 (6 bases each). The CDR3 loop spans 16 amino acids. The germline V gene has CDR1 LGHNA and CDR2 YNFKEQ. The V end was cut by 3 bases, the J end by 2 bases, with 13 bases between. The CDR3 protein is CASSHHRDLNTGELFF. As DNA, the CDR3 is TGTGCCAGCAGCCACCACAGGGACTTAAACACCGGGGAGCTGTTTTTT.

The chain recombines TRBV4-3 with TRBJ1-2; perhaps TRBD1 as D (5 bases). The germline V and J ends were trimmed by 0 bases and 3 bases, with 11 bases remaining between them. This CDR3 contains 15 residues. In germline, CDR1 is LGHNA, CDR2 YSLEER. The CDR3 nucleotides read TGCGCCAGCAGCCAAGAGTGGAGGGGACACTATGGCTACACCTTC. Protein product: CASSQEWRGHYGYTF.

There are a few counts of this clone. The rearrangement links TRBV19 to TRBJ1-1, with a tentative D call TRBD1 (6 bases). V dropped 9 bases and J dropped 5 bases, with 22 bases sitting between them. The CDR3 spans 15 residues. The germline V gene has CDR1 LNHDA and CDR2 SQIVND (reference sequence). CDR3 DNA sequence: TGTGCCAGCCTATGGATGGGGGGGCTGACAACTGAAGCTTTCTTT. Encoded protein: CASLWMGGLTTEAFF. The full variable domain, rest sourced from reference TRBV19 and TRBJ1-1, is DGGITQSPKYLFRKEGQNVTLSCEQNLNHDAMYWYRQDPGQGLRLIYYSQIVNDFQKGDIAEGYSVSREKKESFPLTVTSAQKNPTAFYLCASLWMGGLTTEAFFGQGTRLTVV.

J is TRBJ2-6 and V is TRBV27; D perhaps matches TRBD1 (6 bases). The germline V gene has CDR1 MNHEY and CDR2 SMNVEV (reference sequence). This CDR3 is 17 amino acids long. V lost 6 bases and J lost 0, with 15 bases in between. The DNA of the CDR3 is TGTGCCAGCAGCCGACAGGTTTCGAACTCTGGGGCCAACGTCCTGACTTTC. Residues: CASSRQVSNSGANVLTF.